This TCR beta chain was sequenced during a study of CD8+ T cells in alopecia areata (dated by TCRdb to between 2017 and 2018). For the study in its entirety: Treated patients were enrolled in an open-label pilot trial of oral tofacitinib at 5 to 10 mg twice daily for moderate-to-severe alopecia areata. The RNA source kit depended on sample type: the PAXgene miRNA kit for fixed scalp, the miRNeasy kit for PBMCs, and the RNeasy kit for mouse skin. Biopsies were taken from tofacitinib-treated patients at baseline and again at 4 and 24 weeks into treatment, and several of those patients also had a later scalp biopsy. High-throughput TCRbeta sequencing was used to examine T cell clonal expansion in alopecia areata in both the C3H/HeJ mouse model and human patients. Tofacitinib was administered for 6 to 18 months, and 6 months of follow-up off drug were then conducted to assess delayed response and recurrence. TCRbeta CDR3 regions were amplified by immunoSEQ multiplex PCR with 35 Vbeta forward and 13 Jbeta reverse primers. Scalp clonality was compared across normal scalp (n=4), patchy alopecia areata scalp (n=8), and alopecia totalis/universalis scalp (n=8). Disease severity in treated patients was measured with the SALT score, which quantifies the percentage of affected scalp surface area. Scalp tissue and sorted CD4+ and CD8+ peripheral blood T cells from patchy and totalis/universalis alopecia areata patients and from healthy controls were covered by human TCRbeta sequencing. Overall study results and their limits: During tofacitinib treatment, many expanded lesional clones stuck around in both scalp and blood, and this persistence may partly explain why relapse happens after treatment is stopped. Compared with normal scalp, lesional scalp had higher clonality and more expanded CD8+ clones, particularly in alopecia totalis/universalis, a pattern that suggests antigenic drive. Tofacitinib significantly lowered scalp clonality and the number of expanded CD8+ clones among the top 100 scalp clones. Because the treated cohort was small and had only one nonresponder, larger studies are needed to examine links between baseline CD8+ expansion and response. Compared with mice, TCR sequences shared between patients were less clear, possibly partly because of HLA diversity across the patient population. Resident alphabeta T cells in normal human skin are also sequenced, complicating scalp TCR repertoire analysis, unlike mouse skin dominated by gammadelta T cells.

A few counts support this clone. The antigen this receptor binds is unknown. No base quality information exists; no much larger clone differs at one position. The CDR3 holds 14 amino acids from the cysteine to the phenylalanine. The sequence is cut down to CDR3 DNA, 42 bases in frame from base 1. The germline V gene yields SQVTM for CDR1 and ANQGSEA for CDR2. Compared with germline, V lacks 3 bases and J lacks 5 bases; bases without a gene match: 9. Libraries were built with the immunoSEQ multiplex PCR assay. To provide template for TCR sequencing, every sample had RNA extracted and reverse transcribed into cDNA. First-strand cDNA was synthesized with SuperScript III using a 2:1 mix of oligo-dT and random hexamers. A synthetic immune receptor repertoire was used to assess amplification bias, and residual bias was removed computationally. The paper's processing steps were these. Raw reads were preprocessed for error removal, and CDR3 was defined according to IMGT conventions as running from the conserved cysteine to phenylalanine. Clonality was computed by normalizing Shannon entropy by log2 of the number of productive unique TCRs and subtracting the result from 1. Whether each scalp clone was CD4 or CD8 was inferred by checking scalp TCRbeta sequences against the CD4 and CD8 repertoires from sorted blood. Here the immuneACCESS table is served through TCRdb, limited to in-frame sequences with V and J called. Missing clones are a known gap in these copies; in checked studies unresolved V genes cover under half, and the rest lacks a known reason. Clone size and V and J calls were adopted from that table, with D and trimming inferred from the DNA. Counted in this sample were about 110,000 clones; 50% to 75% of them appeared once. Jointly, the top ten make up 12% of the sample.

This sample's time point label indicates: around 22 weeks on oral tofacitinib. The sample's treatment or condition label is to be understood as: oral pan-JAK inhibitor, 5-10 mg twice daily. From alopecia areata patients, peripheral blood was collected along with lesional scalp punch biopsies. PBMCs were isolated by density centrifugation and stained for CD3, CD4 and CD8, after which CD4+ and CD8+ T cells were sorted on a FACSAria. The source is a human donor with alopecia areata. The sequencing used CD8+ T cells sorted from blood, collected at week 24, from a patient treated with tofacitinib. The V and J segments used are TRBV29-1 and TRBJ1-1; the junction holds 7 bases that match TRBD1. Here is the DNA: TGCAGCGTTGACATCGGCAGGGGGTGGACTGAAGCTTTCTTT. It codes for CSVDIGRGWTEAFF.